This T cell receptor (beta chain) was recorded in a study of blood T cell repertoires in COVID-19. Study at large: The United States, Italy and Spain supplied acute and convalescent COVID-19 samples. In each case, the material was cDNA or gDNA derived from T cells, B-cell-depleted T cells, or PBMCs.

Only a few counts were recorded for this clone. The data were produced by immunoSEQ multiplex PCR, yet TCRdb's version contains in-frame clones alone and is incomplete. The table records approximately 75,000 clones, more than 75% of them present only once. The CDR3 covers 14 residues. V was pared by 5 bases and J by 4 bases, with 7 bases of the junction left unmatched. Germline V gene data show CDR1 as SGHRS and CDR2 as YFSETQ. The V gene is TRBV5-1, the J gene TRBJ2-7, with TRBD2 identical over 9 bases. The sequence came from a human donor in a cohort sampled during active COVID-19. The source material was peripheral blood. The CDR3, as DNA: TGCGCCAGCAGGCGGAGCGGGGGGACTTACGAGCAGTACTTC. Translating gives CASRRSGGTYEQYF.